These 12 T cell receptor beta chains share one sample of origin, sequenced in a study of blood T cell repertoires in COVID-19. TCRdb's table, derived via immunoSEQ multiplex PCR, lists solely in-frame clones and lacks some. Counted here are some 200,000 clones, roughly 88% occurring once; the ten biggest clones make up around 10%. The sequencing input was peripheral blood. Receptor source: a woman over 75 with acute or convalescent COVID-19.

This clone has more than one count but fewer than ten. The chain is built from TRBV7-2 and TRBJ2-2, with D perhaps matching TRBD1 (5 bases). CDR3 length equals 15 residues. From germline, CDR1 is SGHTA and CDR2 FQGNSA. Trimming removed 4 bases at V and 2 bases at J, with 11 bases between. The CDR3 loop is CASSSSGFNTGELFF. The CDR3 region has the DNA TGTGCCAGCAGCTCATCAGGGTTTAACACCGGGGAGCTGTTTTTT. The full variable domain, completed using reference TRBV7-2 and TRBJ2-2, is GAGVSQSPSNKVTEKGKDVELRCDPISGHTALYWYRQSLGQGLEFLIYFQGNSAPDKSGLPSDRFSAERTGGSVSTLTIQRTQQEDSAVYLCASSSSGFNTGELFFGEGSRLTVL.

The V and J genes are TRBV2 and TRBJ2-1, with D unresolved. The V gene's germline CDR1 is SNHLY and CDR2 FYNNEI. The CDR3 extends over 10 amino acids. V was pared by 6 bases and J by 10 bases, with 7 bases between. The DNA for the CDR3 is TGTGCCAGCAGCGTCCTAGAGCAGTTCTTC. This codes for CASSVLEQFF.

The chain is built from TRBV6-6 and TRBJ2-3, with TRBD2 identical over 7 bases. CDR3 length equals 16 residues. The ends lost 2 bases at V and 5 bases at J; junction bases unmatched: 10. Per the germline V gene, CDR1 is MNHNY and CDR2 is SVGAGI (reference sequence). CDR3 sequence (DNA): TGTGCCAGCAGTTACAAATCCAGGAGGGAGGGAGATACGCAGTATTTT. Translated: CASSYKSRREGDTQYF.

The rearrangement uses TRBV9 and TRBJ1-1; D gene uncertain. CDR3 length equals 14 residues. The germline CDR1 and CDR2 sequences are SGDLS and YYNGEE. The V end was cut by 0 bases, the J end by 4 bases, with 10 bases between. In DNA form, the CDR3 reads TGTGCCAGCAGCGTAGTGCCTACGAGCACTGAAGCTTTCTTT. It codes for CASSVVPTSTEAFF.

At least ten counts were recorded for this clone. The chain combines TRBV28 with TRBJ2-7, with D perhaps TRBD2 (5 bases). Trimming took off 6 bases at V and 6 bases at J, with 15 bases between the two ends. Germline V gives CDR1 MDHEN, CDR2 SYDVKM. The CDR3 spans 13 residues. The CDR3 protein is CASRTTRRGEQYF. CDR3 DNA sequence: TGTGCCAGCAGAACTACTAGACGGGGCGAGCAGTACTTC.

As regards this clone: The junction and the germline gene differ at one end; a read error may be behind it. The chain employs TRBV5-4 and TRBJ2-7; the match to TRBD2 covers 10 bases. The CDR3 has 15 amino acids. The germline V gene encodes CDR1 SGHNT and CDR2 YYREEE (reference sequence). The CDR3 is CASTSSGSYSHEQYF. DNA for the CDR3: TGTGCCAGCACTTCTAGCGGGAGTTACTCCCACGAGCAGTACTTC.

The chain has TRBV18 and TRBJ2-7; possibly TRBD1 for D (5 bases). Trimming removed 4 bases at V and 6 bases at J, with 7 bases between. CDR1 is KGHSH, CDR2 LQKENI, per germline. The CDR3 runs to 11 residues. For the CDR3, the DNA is TGTGCCAGCTCACAGGGGCCCGAGCAGTACTTC. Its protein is CASSQGPEQYF.

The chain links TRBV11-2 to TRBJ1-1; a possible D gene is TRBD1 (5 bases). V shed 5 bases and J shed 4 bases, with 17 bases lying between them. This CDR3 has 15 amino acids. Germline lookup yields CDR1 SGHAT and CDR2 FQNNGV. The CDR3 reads CASSRIVGPVTEAFF. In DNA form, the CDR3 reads TGTGCCAGCAGCCGAATTGTGGGGCCGGTCACTGAAGCTTTCTTT. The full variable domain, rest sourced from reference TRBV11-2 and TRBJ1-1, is EAGVAQSPRYKIIEKRQSVAFWCNPISGHATLYWYQQILGQGPKLLIQFQNNGVVDDSQLPKDRFSAERLKGVDSTLKIQPAKLEDSAVYLCASSRIVGPVTEAFFGQGTRLTVV.

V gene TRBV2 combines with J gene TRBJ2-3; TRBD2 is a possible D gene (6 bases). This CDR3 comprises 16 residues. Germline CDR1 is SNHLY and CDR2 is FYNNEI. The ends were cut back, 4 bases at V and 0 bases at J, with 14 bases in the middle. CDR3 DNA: TGTGCCAGCAGTGGCCGGGATCGGGGGAGCACAGATACGCAGTATTTT. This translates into CASSGRDRGSTDTQYF.

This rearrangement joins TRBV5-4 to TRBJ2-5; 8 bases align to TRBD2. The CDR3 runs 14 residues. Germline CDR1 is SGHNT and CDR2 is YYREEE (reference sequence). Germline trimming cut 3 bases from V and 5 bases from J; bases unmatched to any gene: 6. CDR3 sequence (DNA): TGTGCCAGCAGCTGGACTAGCATAGGCGAGACCCAGTACTTC. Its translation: CASSWTSIGETQYF.

CDR3 nucleotide sequence: TGTGCCAGCAGCTGGGGACTAGCTAAACAAGAGACCCAGTACTTC. Its protein is CASSWGLAKQETQYF. The V gene is TRBV7-9, the J gene TRBJ2-5; 9 bases are shared with TRBD2. The CDR3 runs to 15 residues. Germline V gives CDR1 SEHNR, CDR2 FQNEAQ (reference sequence). The V and J ends lost 4 bases and 2 bases, in that order; junction bases with no gene match: 5.

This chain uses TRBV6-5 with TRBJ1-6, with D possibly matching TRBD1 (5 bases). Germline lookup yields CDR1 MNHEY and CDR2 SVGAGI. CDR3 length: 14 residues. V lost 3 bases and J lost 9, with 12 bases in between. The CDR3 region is CASSYGVRGSPLHF. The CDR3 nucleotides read TGTGCCAGCAGTTATGGAGTAAGGGGTTCACCCCTCCACTTT.